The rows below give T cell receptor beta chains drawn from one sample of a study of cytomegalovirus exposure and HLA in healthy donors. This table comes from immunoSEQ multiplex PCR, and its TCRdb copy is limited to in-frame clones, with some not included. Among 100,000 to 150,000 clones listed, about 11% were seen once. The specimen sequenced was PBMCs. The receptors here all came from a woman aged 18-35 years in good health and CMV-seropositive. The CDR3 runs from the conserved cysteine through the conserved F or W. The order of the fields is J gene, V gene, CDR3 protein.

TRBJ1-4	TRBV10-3	CAISPDRGVEKLFF
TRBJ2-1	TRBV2	CASDSLTPASNEQFF
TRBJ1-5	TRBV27	CASSSTYSKGNQPQHF
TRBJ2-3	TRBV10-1	CAGRTLADRDTQYF
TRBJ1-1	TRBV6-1	CASNFRGPTEAFF
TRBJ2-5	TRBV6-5	CASSPSIETQYF
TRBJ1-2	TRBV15	CATSRGVESGYGYTF
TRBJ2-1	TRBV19	CASSLQRGEQFF
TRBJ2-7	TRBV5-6	CASKRQTTYEQYF
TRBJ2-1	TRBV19	CASSQRRSLSEQFF
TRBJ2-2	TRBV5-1	CASKIREGLGTGELFF
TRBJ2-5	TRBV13	CASSLRFETQYF
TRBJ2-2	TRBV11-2	CASSYPAGGRVSGELFF
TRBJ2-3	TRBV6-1	CASSEEQGGADTQYF
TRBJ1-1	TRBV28	CASSLFLGRGTEAFF
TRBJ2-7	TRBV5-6	CASSGVSLGGYEQYF
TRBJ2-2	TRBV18	CASSLRTGAGELFF
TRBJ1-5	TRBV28	CASSLTRSLNQPQHF
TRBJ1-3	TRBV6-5	CASMGLSGNTIYF
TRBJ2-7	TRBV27	CASRMQGRLGEQYF
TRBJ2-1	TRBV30	CAWSIRGNNEQFF
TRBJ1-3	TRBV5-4	CASSLSGISGNTIYF
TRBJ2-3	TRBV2	CASSVMAAVTDTQYF
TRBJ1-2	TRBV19	CASKRGQGGGFNYGYTF
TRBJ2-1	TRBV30	CAWNVGLAGDYNEQFF
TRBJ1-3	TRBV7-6	CASSGGTGISGNTIYF
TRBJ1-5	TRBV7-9	CASSPGGTQPQHF
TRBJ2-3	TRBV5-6	CASSGAGETDTQYF
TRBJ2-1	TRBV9	CASSGTGSYNEQFF
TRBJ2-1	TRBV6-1	CASSERGSYNEQFF
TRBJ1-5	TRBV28	CASSLGPKNGGQPQHF
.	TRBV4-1	CASSQPGDYEQYF
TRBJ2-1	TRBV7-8	CASSFRQGVRNEQFF
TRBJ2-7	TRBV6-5	CASSPSAGSYEQYF
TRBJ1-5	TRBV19	CASSIGSKPQHF
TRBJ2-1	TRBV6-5	CASSYSGVGSYNEQFF
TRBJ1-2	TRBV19	CASSIGTEGGYTF
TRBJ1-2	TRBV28	CASSLSSYGYTF
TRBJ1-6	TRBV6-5	CASSHRRSGNSPLHF